The next 4 T cell receptor beta chains were all read from a single sample in a study of CD8 T cells in ankylosing spondylitis. Study-wide findings and caveats: Seemingly distinctive of ankylosing spondylitis blood was a TCR beta motif formed by eight highly homologous variants.

TCRdb recomputed calls from the 5' RACE reads with MiXCR, one row per CDR3 protein. The sample yields 350,000 to 550,000 distinct CDR3 sequences, 26% seen once. These TCRs' antigens remain unknown. Sequences were obtained from blood, either unsorted or a sorted T cell fraction (not recorded which). Receptors originate from a male donor with ankylosing spondylitis.

The genes are TRBV5-8 and TRBJ2-3; D possibly uses TRBD1 or TRBD2 (5 bases each). V gave up 4 bases and J gave up 3 bases, with 12 bases separating them. Germline assignment: CDR1 SGHTS and CDR2 YDEGEE. This CDR3 is 14 amino acids long. CDR3 nucleotide sequence: TGTGCCAGCAGCGAGGGGACGGGGACAGATACGCAGTATTTT. It encodes CASSEGTGTDTQYF.

This clonotype was seen a few times. The gene calls are TRBV5-1 and TRBJ1-3; D remains ambiguous. The CDR3 is 17 amino acids. The germline gives CDR1 SGHRS, CDR2 YFSETQ. Trimming shortened V by 1 base and J by 3 bases, and 17 bases separated the two germline ends. CDR3 residues: CASSLPTTATGGNTIYF. CDR3 in DNA: TGCGCCAGCAGCTTGCCCACCACGGCGACGGGTGGAAACACCATATATTTT.

This clonotype was seen a few times. The V gene is TRBV5-1, the J gene TRBJ1-5; no reliable D call. The germline gives CDR1 SGHRS, CDR2 YFSETQ. The CDR3 consists of 15 residues. V was shortened by 0 bases and J by 1 base, with 8 bases between the two germline ends. The CDR3, as DNA: TGCGCCAGCAGCTTGGCCGGGTGGAGCAATCAGCCCCAGCATTTT. Encoded protein: CASSLAGWSNQPQHF.

This chain connects TRBV19 to TRBJ1-4, with D tentatively TRBD1 (5 bases). The length of the CDR3 is 15 residues. The germline V and J ends were trimmed by 5 bases and 4 bases, with 14 bases remaining between them. Germline V gene lookup returns CDR1 LNHDA and CDR2 SQIVND (reference sequence). The DNA for the CDR3 is TGTGCCAGTAGTTCGTTTCCAGGGTTTAATGAAAAACTGTTTTTT. It specifies CASSSFPGFNEKLFF.